These 27 T cell receptor beta chains share one sample of origin, sequenced in a study (dated by TCRdb to between 2014 and 2016). Preparation of the library involved 5' RACE. The sequencer was an Illumina MiSeq. Through fastp at Q25 and MiXCR, TCRdb rebuilt clones from the public reads, retaining in-frame beta chains. Each record represents a unique CDR3 protein, reported with the most common genes and DNA among its rows. The sample yields 7,500 to 8,500 distinct CDR3 sequences; about 47% were counted once. The ten largest clones represent around 5% of the sample. The sequenced sample was memory CD4+ T cells sorted from a lymph node. Per the publication, the cell subset or site label means: memory CD4+ T cells, CD4+CD45RO+CD25-. The receptors here all came from a female donor with breast cancer.

A remark on this clonotype: One end of the junction varies from germline; a read error may be responsible. The chain recombines TRBV12-3 or TRBV12-4 with TRBJ2-2; either TRBD1 or TRBD2 may supply D (5 bases each). The CDR3 runs to 14 residues. CDR3 residues: CASSPDSATGEPFF. In DNA, the CDR3 is TGTGCCAGCAGTCCCGACAGTGCCACCGGGGAGCCGTTTTTT.

This clonotype ranks as medium-sized. The chain links TRBV4-3 to TRBJ2-7; D gene uncertain. There are 19 residues in the CDR3. Germline CDR1 reads LGHNA; CDR2 reads YSLEER. Between the trimmed V and J ends, which lost 0 bases and 3 bases, there was a span of 24 bases. The chain's CDR3 is CASSQESVGETTRFYEQYF. The CDR3 region has the DNA TGCGCCAGCAGCCAAGAAAGTGTAGGAGAAACGACGAGATTCTACGAGCAGTACTTC.

This clonotype appeared a single time. The junction differs from germline at one of its ends, possibly a read error. The chain carries TRBV12-3 or TRBV12-4 and TRBJ2-3, with TRBD1 identical over 7 bases. This CDR3 comprises 15 residues. As DNA, the CDR3 is TGTGCCAGCAGTTTAAATGTAGGGGGCACAGATATGCAGTATTTT. Translating it yields CASSLNVGGTDMQYF.

CDR3 DNA sequence: TGTGCCAGCAGGATGGACAGGGGAACAGATACGCAGTATTTT. Residues: CASRMDRGTDTQYF. The rearrangement uses TRBV5-4 and TRBJ2-3; TRBD1 agrees at 9 bases. The CDR3 length is 14 residues. The germline V gene has CDR1 SGHNT and CDR2 YYREEE (reference sequence). Germline trimming cut 5 bases from V and 3 bases from J; bases unmatched to any gene: 4.

This chain uses TRBV7-2 with TRBJ2-2; D gene uncertain. V was shortened by 2 bases and J by 4 bases, with 5 bases between the two germline ends. Germline V CDR1 and CDR2: SGHTA, FQGNSA. The CDR3 loop spans 13 amino acids. CDR3 in amino acids: CASSLLVTGELFF. DNA for the CDR3: TGTGCCAGCAGCTTATTAGTCACCGGGGAGCTGTTTTTT.

The rearrangement links TRBV20-1 to TRBJ1-6; D gene ambiguous. The CDR3 covers 16 residues. From germline, CDR1 is DFQATT and CDR2 SNEGSKA (reference sequence). Trimming removed 1 base from V and 10 bases from J, with 20 bases in between. The CDR3: CSARGGRILLGSPLHF. The CDR3, as DNA: TGCAGTGCTAGAGGAGGACGCATCCTATTAGGATCACCCCTCCACTTT.

This clonotype showed up just a few times. This chain uses TRBV12-3 or TRBV12-4 with TRBJ1-1; unclear D gene. The CDR3 covers 14 residues. The V and J ends lost 2 bases and 4 bases respectively, with 11 bases between them. CDR3 residues: CASSLRGGVTEAFF. CDR3 in DNA: TGTGCCAGCAGTTTACGCGGCGGAGTCACTGAAGCTTTCTTT.

This clonotype was picked up a small number of times. The gene calls are TRBV10-3 and TRBJ2-2; 7 bases fit TRBD1. The V gene's germline CDR1 is ENHRY and CDR2 SYGVKD. The J segment lost 0 bases and the V segment lost 1 base, leaving 11 bases of the junction unmatched. The CDR3 is made up of 19 amino acids. The CDR3 DNA sequence: TGTGCCATCAGTGAGTTTGGGGGACCGGGACAGTCGAACACCGGGGAGCTGTTTTTT. This sequence encodes CAISEFGGPGQSNTGELFF.

The gene calls are TRBV12-3 or TRBV12-4 and TRBJ2-3, with 7 bases fitting TRBD2. The CDR3 runs to 17 residues. Trimming took 6 bases from V and 0 from J; bases not matched to a gene: 12. CDR3 region: CASSHTRAGTSTDTQYF. CDR3 bases: TGTGCCAGCAGCCATACACGAGCGGGAACTAGCACAGATACGCAGTATTTT.

The chain combines TRBV20-1 with TRBJ2-3; D could derive from TRBD1 or TRBD2 (5 bases each). V was clipped by 6 bases and J by 3 bases, with 16 bases between them. The CDR3 runs to 14 residues. The germline CDR1 and CDR2 sequences are DFQATT and SNEGSKA (reference sequence). The CDR3 sequence: CSAERGAPTDTQYF. Here the CDR3 DNA reads TGCAGTGCCGAAAGGGGAGCTCCTACAGATACGCAGTATTTT.

The gene calls are TRBV12-3 or TRBV12-4 and TRBJ2-5; 11 bases fit TRBD2. The CDR3 is 15 amino acids. V lost 3 bases, J lost 5 bases, and 5 bases stayed unmatched. CDR3 amino acids: CASSFLAGGYETQYF. The CDR3, as DNA: TGTGCCAGCAGTTTCCTAGCGGGGGGATATGAGACCCAGTACTTC.

The chain combines TRBV5-1 with TRBJ1-4; TRBD1 matches at 8 bases. The trim removed 2 bases at V and 8 bases at J, leaving 8 bases unmatched. The germline gives CDR1 SGHRS, CDR2 YFSETQ. This CDR3 spans 15 amino acids. CDR3: CASSFAGGGSEKLFF. In DNA form, the CDR3 reads TGCGCCAGCAGCTTCGCAGGGGGCGGGTCGGAAAAACTGTTTTTT. Supplemented by reference TRBV5-1 and TRBJ1-4, the full variable domain reads KAGVTQTPRYLIKTRGQQVTLSCSPISGHRSVSWYQQTPGQGLQFLFEYFSETQRNKGNFPGRFSGRQFSNSRSEMNVSTLELGDSALYLCASSFAGGGSEKLFFGSGTQLSVL.

The rearrangement links TRBV5-5 to TRBJ2-2; D is undetermined. The germline V gene encodes CDR1 SGHKS and CDR2 YYEKEE (reference sequence). With 0 bases removed from V and 7 bases from J, the gap between germline ends came to 7 bases. The CDR3 contains 13 residues. This CDR3 is CASSLEWGGELFF. In DNA, the CDR3 is TGTGCCAGCAGCTTGGAATGGGGCGGGGAGCTGTTTTTT.

V and J are TRBV14 and TRBJ2-1; 9 bases agree with TRBD2. With V trimmed by 0 bases and J by 7 bases, 10 bases remained unmatched. Germline-derived CDR1 and CDR2 are SGHDN and FVKESK. This CDR3 contains 17 residues. Here the CDR3 reads CASSQDLTSGRRNEQFF. The CDR3 nucleotides read TGTGCCAGCAGCCAAGATCTTACAAGCGGGAGGAGGAATGAGCAGTTCTTC.

This clonotype was seen a few times. This sequence joins TRBV7-6 and TRBJ2-7; D might be TRBD1 or TRBD2, each matching 6 bases. The CDR3 runs 15 residues. Germline CDR1 and CDR2: SGHVS and FNYEAQ. The germline V and J ends were trimmed by 4 bases and 6 bases, with 19 bases remaining between them. The CDR3 DNA sequence: TGTGCCAGCAGCTCACACATCCGGGGGCTGGGCGAGCAGTACTTC. Its translation is CASSSHIRGLGEQYF.

The V gene is TRBV12-3 or TRBV12-4, the J gene TRBJ1-2; D remains ambiguous. There are 12 residues in the CDR3. V was trimmed by 4 bases and J by 8 bases, leaving 11 bases between them. The CDR3 DNA is TGTGCCAGCAGTTCTGGGAGTCGGGGCTACACCTTC. Amino acid sequence: CASSSGSRGYTF.

The chain is built from TRBV5-1 and TRBJ1-4; tentative D call: TRBD1 (5 bases). Germline V gives CDR1 SGHRS, CDR2 YFSETQ. The V gene lost 1 base and the J gene lost 5 bases, with 21 bases spanning the gap. The CDR3 sequence is 18 residues long. CDR3 sequence reads: CASSLLPLSRANNEKLFF. The CDR3 DNA reads as TGCGCCAGCAGCTTGCTCCCACTGAGCAGGGCCAACAATGAAAAACTGTTTTTT.

This chain joins TRBV4-2 and TRBJ1-1; 10 positions match TRBD1. This CDR3 contains 15 residues. V shed 3 bases, J shed 3 bases, and the junction held 4 bases outside the gene matches. From germline, CDR1 is LGHNA and CDR2 YNFKEQ. This CDR3 is CASSHRQGADTEAFF. CDR3 nucleotides: TGTGCCAGCAGCCACCGACAGGGGGCCGACACTGAAGCTTTCTTT.

In its sample, this clonotype was seen a few times. The rearrangement uses TRBV6-5 and TRBJ1-1, with TRBD1 as a possible D gene (5 bases). Per the germline V gene, CDR1 is MNHEY and CDR2 is SVGAGI. The CDR3 covers 14 residues. The V end lost 5 bases, the J end lost 5 bases, and 15 bases lay between the germline ends. Here the CDR3 DNA reads TGTGCCAGCAGTAGGACCGGGACTAGTACTGAAGCTTTCTTT. This encodes CASSRTGTSTEAFF.

The rearrangement joins TRBV20-1 to TRBJ2-7; D might be TRBD1 or TRBD2, each matching 5 bases. V dropped 6 bases and J dropped 7 bases, with 16 bases sitting between them. This CDR3 comprises 12 residues. Looked up from germline, CDR1 is DFQATT and CDR2 is SNEGSKA (reference sequence). In DNA, the CDR3 is TGCAGTGCCGAGGGGCAGGTCGAAGAGCAGTACTTC. This sequence encodes CSAEGQVEEQYF.

The chain recombines TRBV5-1 with TRBJ2-3; the D gene is possibly TRBD1 (5 bases). The length of the CDR3 is 16 residues. CDR1 and CDR2 from the germline V gene are SGHRS and YFSETQ. Trimming removed 2 bases at V and 4 bases at J, with 17 bases between. The CDR3 DNA is TGCGCCAGCAGCTTAGGTCGAAGGGGCACATCAGATACGCAGTATTTT. It yields the protein CASSLGRRGTSDTQYF. The full variable domain, rest sourced from reference TRBV5-1 and TRBJ2-3, is KAGVTQTPRYLIKTRGQQVTLSCSPISGHRSVSWYQQTPGQGLQFLFEYFSETQRNKGNFPGRFSGRQFSNSRSEMNVSTLELGDSALYLCASSLGRRGTSDTQYFGPGTRLTVL.

The chain carries TRBV6-5 and TRBJ1-2; tentatively, D is TRBD1 (5 bases). Deletions cut 0 bases from V and 8 bases from J, with 16 bases between. This CDR3 comprises 15 residues. From germline, CDR1 is MNHEY and CDR2 SVGAGI. The CDR3 here is CASSYSPTGGRGYTF. CDR3 nucleotides: TGTGCCAGCAGTTACTCACCTACCGGGGGTCGGGGCTACACCTTC.

This clonotype was recorded once. V usage is TRBV5-1 and J usage is TRBJ1-4; 7 nucleotides align to TRBD1. From germline, CDR1 is SGHRS and CDR2 YFSETQ. The CDR3 consists of 14 residues. J was trimmed by 3 bases and V by 2 bases; bases with no gene match: 1. The DNA for the CDR3 is TGCGCCAGCAGCTTTGGGACAGCTAATGAAAAACTGTTTTTT. This encodes CASSFGTANEKLFF.

This chain joins TRBV27 and TRBJ2-2; 7 bases agree with TRBD1. Germline V gene data show CDR1 as MNHEY and CDR2 as SMNVEV (reference sequence). The CDR3 consists of 16 residues. V trimming: 3 bases; J trimming: 8 bases; junction bases outside the gene matches: 12. The chain's CDR3 is CASSFDTTGRSGELFF. Written as DNA, the CDR3 is TGTGCCAGCAGTTTCGATACGACAGGGCGGTCTGGGGAGCTGTTTTTT.

V usage is TRBV12-3 or TRBV12-4 and J usage is TRBJ2-5; no reliable D call. The CDR3 spans 9 residues. V was trimmed by 8 bases and J by 4 bases, leaving 2 bases between them. This CDR3 reads CASGETQYF. DNA for the CDR3: TGTGCCAGCGGAGAGACCCAGTACTTC.

By share, this clonotype ranks as large (0.1 to 1%). The rearrangement joins TRBV7-9 to TRBJ1-4, with unresolved D. From germline, CDR1 is SEHNR and CDR2 FQNEAQ (reference sequence). V was clipped by 5 bases and J by 4 bases, with 5 bases between them. The CDR3 is 12 residues long. CDR3 DNA: TGTGCCAGCAGCCGATTTAATGAAAAACTGTTTTTT. As protein: CASSRFNEKLFF. The full variable domain, with the rest looked up from reference TRBV7-9 and TRBJ1-4, is DTGVSQNPRHKITKRGQNVTFRCDPISEHNRLYWYRQTLGQGPEFLTYFQNEAQLEKSRLLSDRFSAERPKGSFSTLEIQRTEQGDSAMYLCASSRFNEKLFFGSGTQLSVL.

This clonotype has more than one count but fewer than ten. This chain's CDR3 is CASRRTEAFF. The CDR3 DNA follows: TGTGCCAGCCGGAGGACAGAAGCTTTCTTT. The V gene is TRBV12-3 or TRBV12-4, the J gene TRBJ1-1; TRBD1 might be the D (5 bases). Trimming removed 8 bases from V and 8 bases from J, with 9 bases in between. CDR3 length: 10 amino acids.